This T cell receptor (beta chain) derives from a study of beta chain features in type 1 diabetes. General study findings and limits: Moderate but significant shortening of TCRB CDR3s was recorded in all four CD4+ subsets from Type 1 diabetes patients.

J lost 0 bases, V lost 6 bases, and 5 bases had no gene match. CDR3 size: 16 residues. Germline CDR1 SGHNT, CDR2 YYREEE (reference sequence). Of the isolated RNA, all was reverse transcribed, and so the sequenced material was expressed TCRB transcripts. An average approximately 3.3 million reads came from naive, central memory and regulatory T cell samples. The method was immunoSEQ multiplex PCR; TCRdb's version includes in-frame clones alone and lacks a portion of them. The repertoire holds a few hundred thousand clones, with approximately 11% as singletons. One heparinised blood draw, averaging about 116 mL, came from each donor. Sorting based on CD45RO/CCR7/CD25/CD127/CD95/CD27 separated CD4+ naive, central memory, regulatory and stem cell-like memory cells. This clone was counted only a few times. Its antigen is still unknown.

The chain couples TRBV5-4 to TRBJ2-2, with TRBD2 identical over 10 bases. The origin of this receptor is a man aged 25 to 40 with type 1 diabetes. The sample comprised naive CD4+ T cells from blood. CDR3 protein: CASKIGLAANTGELFF. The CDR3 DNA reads TGTGCCAGCAAGATTGGACTAGCGGCGAACACCGGGGAGCTGTTTTTT.